Below, 20 T cell receptor beta chains from the same sample are listed, as sequenced in a study of blood T cell repertoires in COVID-19. Clones were read by immunoSEQ multiplex PCR, and TCRdb kept only the in-frame ones, dropping some. The sample includes around 480,000 clones, 70% to 90% of them seen just once. Sample: peripheral blood. Source of these receptors: a woman aged 45-59 years with COVID-19, enrolled during active disease.

This chain links TRBV6-1 with TRBJ1-1; D not certain. V was trimmed by 3 bases and J by 4 bases, leaving 12 bases between them. CDR1 MNHNS and CDR2 SASEGT come from the germline V gene. This CDR3 spans 14 amino acids. The CDR3 DNA reads as TGTGCCAGCAGTGAGACCCCAGGAGGCACTGAAGCTTTCTTT. Its translation: CASSETPGGTEAFF.

This rearrangement joins TRBV27 to TRBJ1-1; a possible D gene is TRBD1 (6 bases). Trimming took 6 bases from V and 1 from J, leaving 18 bases between them. Germline V gene lookup returns CDR1 MNHEY and CDR2 SMNVEV (reference sequence). This CDR3 region has 16 residues. The CDR3 DNA reads TGTGCCAGCAGGGCAAATCAGGAACAGGGGAACACTGAAGCTTTCTTT. It yields the protein CASRANQEQGNTEAFF.

The rearrangement links TRBV27 to TRBJ1-6, with a possible D match to TRBD1 (5 bases). The CDR3 has 15 amino acids. Germline V gene lookup returns CDR1 MNHEY and CDR2 SMNVEV (reference sequence). V lost 2 bases and J 4 bases, leaving 9 bases between the germline ends. The CDR3 protein is CASSLRQSYNSPLHF. DNA of the CDR3: TGTGCCAGCAGTTTAAGACAGTCGTATAATTCACCCCTCCACTTT.

This clone was detected once. V usage is TRBV7-9 and J usage is TRBJ1-6, with 9 bases that match TRBD1. V trimming: 5 bases; J trimming: 10 bases; junction bases outside the gene matches: 9. This CDR3 comprises 15 residues. Germline CDR1 SEHNR, CDR2 FQNEAQ (reference sequence). The DNA for the CDR3 is TGTGCCAGCAGCGCGGACAGGGGCGTCGGGTCACCCCTCCACTTT. Translation gives CASSADRGVGSPLHF.

This clone turned up a few times. The chain uses TRBV9 and TRBJ1-5; D is uncertain. This CDR3 spans 13 amino acids. Germline V gene lookup returns CDR1 SGDLS and CDR2 YYNGEE. Trimming shortened V by 4 bases and J by 4 bases, and 9 bases separated the two germline ends. CDR3 region: CASSHGLNQPQHF. The CDR3 DNA reads TGTGCCAGCAGCCACGGACTTAATCAGCCCCAGCATTTT. Full variable domain (missing parts from reference TRBV9 and TRBJ1-5): DSGVTQTPKHLITATGQRVTLRCSPRSGDLSVYWYQQSLDQGLQFLIQYYNGEERAKGNILERFSAQQFPDLHSELNLSSLELGDSALYFCASSHGLNQPQHFGDGTRLSIL.

The gene calls are TRBV6-1 and TRBJ1-2; no reliable D call. With 3 bases removed from V and 4 bases from J, the gap between germline ends came to 12 bases. Germline V gene lookup returns CDR1 MNHNS and CDR2 SASEGT. The CDR3 is made up of 14 amino acids. CDR3 in amino acids: CASSEGSSGYGYTF. The CDR3, as DNA: TGTGCCAGCAGTGAGGGGAGTAGCGGCTATGGCTACACCTTC.

The gene calls are TRBV2 and TRBJ1-1; weak D call: TRBD1 (6 bases). The germline gives CDR1 SNHLY, CDR2 FYNNEI. Trimming pared 6 bases from V and 0 bases from J, leaving 11 bases between. The CDR3 runs to 14 residues. CDR3 protein: CASRQGRLNTEAFF. CDR3 DNA: TGTGCCAGCAGACAGGGACGGTTGAACACTGAAGCTTTCTTT.

The chain combines TRBV27 with TRBJ1-1; D is possibly TRBD1 (5 bases). This CDR3 is 14 amino acids long. The V and J ends lost 2 bases and 3 bases respectively, with 10 bases between them. CDR1 MNHEY and CDR2 SMNVEV come from the germline V gene (reference sequence). Here the CDR3 reads CASSLTGSYTEAFF. The CDR3 coding sequence is TGTGCCAGCAGTTTAACAGGTTCTTACACTGAAGCTTTCTTT.

This clone was seen a single time. V usage is TRBV2 and J usage is TRBJ2-3; 8 bases agree with TRBD1. Germline CDR1 reads SNHLY; CDR2 reads FYNNEI. The CDR3 has 12 residues. J gave up 4 bases and V 6 bases, and 0 bases lay outside the gene matches. The CDR3 bases are TGTGCCAGCAGCAGGGGGCCAGATACGCAGTATTTT. Its protein product is CASSRGPDTQYF. Full variable domain (outside the CDR3, taken from reference TRBV2 and TRBJ2-3): EPEVTQTPSHQVTQMGQEVILRCVPISNHLYFYWYRQILGQKVEFLVSFYNNEISEKSEIFDDQFSVERPDGSNFTLKIRSTKLEDSAMYFCASSRGPDTQYFGPGTRLTVL.

The V gene is TRBV29-1, the J gene TRBJ1-1; possibly TRBD1 for D (6 bases). Germline V gives CDR1 SQVTM, CDR2 ANQGSEA. The CDR3 loop spans 15 amino acids. V was cut by 7 bases and J by 7 bases, with 25 bases left in between. The CDR3 sequence: CSDNELWGGLSEAFF. The CDR3 DNA follows: TGCAGCGATAACGAGCTTTGGGGGGGGCTTAGTGAAGCTTTCTTT.

The V and J genes are TRBV7-9 and TRBJ1-1; no definite D call. CDR1 SEHNR and CDR2 FQNEAQ come from the germline V gene (reference sequence). This CDR3 region has 14 residues. The V and J ends lost 3 bases and 4 bases respectively, with 12 bases between them. The CDR3 region has the DNA TGTGCCAGCAGCTTGCGGGTCGGCATCACTGAAGCTTTCTTT. It encodes CASSLRVGITEAFF.

The chain employs TRBV19 and TRBJ1-1, with 7 bases matching TRBD1. Germline-derived CDR1 and CDR2 are LNHDA and SQIVND (reference sequence). The CDR3 runs to 14 residues. The trim removed 6 bases at V and 4 bases at J, leaving 8 bases unmatched. Written as DNA, the CDR3 is TGTGCCAGTAGCAACACAGGGGTGGGCACTGAAGCTTTCTTT. This codes for CASSNTGVGTEAFF.

The rearrangement joins TRBV5-1 to TRBJ1-1, with D perhaps TRBD1 (5 bases). The V gene lost 6 bases and the J gene lost 1 base, with 13 bases spanning the gap. Germline CDR1 and CDR2: SGHRS and YFSETQ. This CDR3 spans 14 amino acids. The CDR3 protein is CASTPWGENTEAFF. The CDR3 bases are TGCGCCAGCACACCCTGGGGCGAGAACACTGAAGCTTTCTTT.

This clone was seen once. This specimen includes other DNA sequences encoding the same CDR3. In nucleotides, the CDR3 is TGCAGTGCTAGTGGGACTAGCGGGGGGAATGAGCAGTTCTTC. The encoded protein is CSASGTSGGNEQFF. The chain recombines TRBV20-1 with TRBJ2-1; 15 bases align to TRBD2. The junction had 1 base not matched to a gene; V was cut back by 3 bases and J by 7 bases. Per germline, CDR1 DFQATT and CDR2 SNEGSKA (reference sequence). CDR3 size: 14 residues.

The gene calls are TRBV19 and TRBJ2-7, with D hard to call. Deletions cut 2 bases from V and 4 bases from J, with 9 bases between. The CDR3 length is 13 residues. Germline CDR1 is LNHDA and CDR2 is SQIVND (reference sequence). The CDR3 sequence: CASSISTKYEQYF. For the CDR3, the DNA is TGTGCCAGTAGTATATCCACAAAGTACGAGCAGTACTTC.

The genes are TRBV7-9 and TRBJ1-3, with D possibly TRBD1 on 5 matching bases. This CDR3 is 13 amino acids long. V was pared by 11 bases and J by 0 bases, with 11 bases between. Germline CDR1 reads SEHNR; CDR2 reads FQNEAQ (reference sequence). CDR3 DNA sequence: TGTGCCTACGGGGGGAGCTCTGGAAACACCATATATTTT. It encodes CAYGGSSGNTIYF.

This rearrangement joins TRBV29-1 to TRBJ2-7; tentative D call: TRBD1 (6 bases). The CDR3 spans 13 residues. CDR1 and CDR2 (germline): SQVTM, ANQGSEA. V was trimmed by 5 bases and J by 2 bases, leaving 13 bases between them. In DNA, the CDR3 is TGCAGCGTTACCTCAGGGGTCACCTACGAGCAGTACTTC. Translating it yields CSVTSGVTYEQYF.

This rearrangement joins TRBV9 to TRBJ1-1; 7 positions match TRBD1. With V trimmed by 0 bases and J by 5 bases, 4 bases remained unmatched. Germline V lookup: CDR1 SGDLS, CDR2 YYNGEE. This CDR3 is built from 14 residues. In nucleotides, the CDR3 is TGTGCCAGCAGCGTAGGGACAGGACGGACTGAAGCTTTCTTT. The encoded protein is CASSVGTGRTEAFF.

V and J are TRBV19 and TRBJ1-1; 8 bases are a match to TRBD1. The length of the CDR3 is 14 residues. Germline assignment: CDR1 LNHDA and CDR2 SQIVND (reference sequence). The J segment lost 1 base and the V segment lost 4 bases, leaving 2 bases of the junction unmatched. The chain's CDR3 is CASSRDRWNTEAFF. The CDR3 region has the DNA TGTGCCAGTAGTAGGGACAGGTGGAACACTGAAGCTTTCTTT.

The chain combines TRBV3-1 (or the pseudogene TRBV3-2) with TRBJ1-3; TRBD1 matches at 8 bases. After removal of 4 bases from V and 2 bases from J, the junction contained 4 bases not matched to a gene. This CDR3 region has 15 residues. Germline loops: CDR1 LGHDT, CDR2 YNNKEL (reference sequence). The CDR3 loop reads CASSPSGGTGNTIYF. The CDR3 nucleotides are TGTGCCAGCAGCCCGTCAGGGGGCACTGGAAACACCATATATTTT.